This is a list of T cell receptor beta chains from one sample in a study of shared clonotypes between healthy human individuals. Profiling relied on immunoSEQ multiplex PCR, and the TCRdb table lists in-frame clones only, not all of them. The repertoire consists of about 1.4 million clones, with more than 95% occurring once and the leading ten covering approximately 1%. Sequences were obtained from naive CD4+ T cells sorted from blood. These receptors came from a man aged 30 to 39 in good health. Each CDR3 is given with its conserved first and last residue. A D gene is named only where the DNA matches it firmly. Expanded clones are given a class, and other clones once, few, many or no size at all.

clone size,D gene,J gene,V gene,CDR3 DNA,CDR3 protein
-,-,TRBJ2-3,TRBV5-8,TGTGCCAGCAGCTTGGCCACCCCAGATACGCAGTATTTT,CASSLATPDTQYF
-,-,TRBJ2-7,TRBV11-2,TGTGCCAGCAGCTTAGATCTGGGAATAGAGCAGTACTTC,CASSLDLGIEQYF
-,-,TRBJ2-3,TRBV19,TGTGCCAGTAAATGGCGCTCTAGCACAGATACGCAGTATTTT,CASKWRSSTDTQYF
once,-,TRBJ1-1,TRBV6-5,TGTGCCAGCATTAAACCGGGGGGTACTGAAGCTTTCTTT,CASIKPGGTEAFF
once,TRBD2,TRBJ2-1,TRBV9,TGTGCCAGCAGCGTAGTCGCTAGCGGAACCTACAATGAGCAGTTCTTC,CASSVVASGTYNEQFF
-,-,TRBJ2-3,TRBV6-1,TGTGCCAGCAGTGAAGGAGAGGAGGCCGTCCTCACAGATACGCAGTATTTT,CASSEGEEAVLTDTQYF
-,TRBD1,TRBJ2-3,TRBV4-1,TGCGCCAGCAGCCAAGATCCCTGGACAGGGAAACCCACAGATACGCAGTATTTT,CASSQDPWTGKPTDTQYF
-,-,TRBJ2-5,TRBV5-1,TGCGCCAGCAGCTTGGTATGGGCGGGAGAGACCCAGTACTTC,CASSLVWAGETQYF
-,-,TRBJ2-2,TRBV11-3,TGTGCCAGCAGCTTAGGGGGGAATAACACCGGGGAGCTGTTTTTT,CASSLGGNNTGELFF
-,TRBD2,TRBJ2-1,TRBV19,TGTGCCATTGGACTAGCGGGAGTGGATGAGCAGTTCTTC,CAIGLAGVDEQFF